This TCR beta chain derives from a study of shared clonotypes between healthy human individuals. Naive CD8 cells lacked CD45RO and underwent positive selection for CCR7, leaving out terminally differentiated effector memory CD45RA+ cells. The ends were cut back, 2 bases at V and 2 bases at J, with 10 bases in the middle. Germline-derived CDR1 and CDR2 are MNHEY and SMNVEV (reference sequence). This CDR3 is built from 14 residues. Generated by immunoSEQ multiplex PCR, the TCRdb table keeps only in-frame clones and is missing some. The sample includes hundreds of thousands of clones, approximately 95% of them seen just once.

This receptor was obtained from a woman aged 25-40 years in good health. This rearrangement joins TRBV27 to TRBJ2-7; D is undetermined. The sequenced sample consisted of naive CD8+ T cells sorted from blood. DNA of the CDR3: TGTGCCAGCAGTTTAACCCAGCGAGCCTACGAGCAGTACTTC. This gives the protein CASSLTQRAYEQYF.